These 24 T cell receptor beta chains were sequenced from one sample in a study of cytomegalovirus exposure and HLA in healthy donors. PCR involved 60 Vbeta and 13 Jbeta primers. Clones were read by immunoSEQ multiplex PCR, and TCRdb kept only the in-frame ones, dropping some. Its listing shows 38,000 or so clones. What was sequenced was PBMCs. All receptors come from a man aged 35 to 55 in good health and CMV-seropositive.

The V and J genes are TRBV5-4 and TRBJ1-2; 8 bases align to TRBD1. Looked up from germline, CDR1 is SGHNT and CDR2 is YYREEE (reference sequence). Losses at the gene ends were 5 bases for V and 4 bases for J; bases not matched to a gene: 4. This CDR3 has 13 residues. The CDR3 protein is CASSAGGGYGYTF. CDR3 nucleotide sequence: TGTGCCAGCAGTGCAGGGGGCGGCTATGGCTACACCTTC.

The gene calls are TRBV7-2 and TRBJ1-1, with 8 bases lining up with TRBD1. CDR1 SGHTA and CDR2 FQGNSA come from the germline V gene. V lost 6 bases to trimming and J lost 7 bases; unmatched junction nucleotides: 10. The CDR3 is 14 residues long. The CDR3 loop is CASRQYRGEYEAFF. CDR3 DNA sequence: TGTGCCAGCAGACAATACAGGGGGGAGTATGAAGCTTTCTTT.

This chain connects TRBV6-1 to TRBJ1-1; D uncertain. CDR1 MNHNS and CDR2 SASEGT come from the germline V gene. V shed 6 bases and J shed 5 bases, with 13 bases lying between them. The CDR3 contains 13 residues. In DNA form, the CDR3 reads TGTGCCAGCAGCCACGGAGCCGGAACTGAAGCTTTCTTT. The encoded protein is CASSHGAGTEAFF.

The chain couples TRBV15 to TRBJ2-5; possibly TRBD2 for D (6 bases). This CDR3 spans 14 amino acids. Germline V gene lookup returns CDR1 LNHNV and CDR2 YYDKDF (reference sequence). V shed 8 bases and J shed 3 bases, with 16 bases lying between them. The DNA for the CDR3 is TGTGCCACCCAAGCTTTAGCGGCCGAAGAGACCCAGTACTTC. Protein: CATQALAAEETQYF.

This chain uses TRBV7-3 with TRBJ1-1; the D gene is possibly TRBD1 (6 bases). Germline V gene lookup returns CDR1 SGHTA and CDR2 FQGTGA. This CDR3 comprises 14 residues. V lost 5 bases to trimming and J lost 0 bases, with 10 bases between them. CDR3 nucleotides: TGTGCCAGCAGCCCGACAGGTTTGAACACTGAAGCTTTCTTT. As protein: CASSPTGLNTEAFF.

The gene calls are TRBV19 and TRBJ2-2, with 12 nucleotides matching TRBD2. CDR1 and CDR2 from the germline V gene are LNHDA and SQIVND (reference sequence). V trimming: 4 bases; J trimming: 6 bases; junction bases outside the gene matches: 15. This CDR3 is 19 amino acids long. As DNA, the CDR3 is TGTGCCAGTAGTACAGCTCGGACTAGCGGGACCCAATCCCCCGGGGAGCTGTTTTTT. Residues: CASSTARTSGTQSPGELFF.

This chain connects TRBV9 to TRBJ2-7; D may be TRBD2 (6 bases). Germline V gives CDR1 SGDLS, CDR2 YYNGEE. V was clipped by 3 bases and J by 6 bases, with 13 bases between them. The CDR3 covers 13 residues. CDR3 coding DNA: TGTGCCAGCAGCGGGTTCGGGAGCGGCGAGCAGTACTTC. The encoded protein is CASSGFGSGEQYF.

The chain is built from TRBV4-1 and TRBJ1-1; D call uncertain. Germline V lookup: CDR1 MGHRA, CDR2 YSYEKL. There are 14 residues in the CDR3. Trimming pared 1 base from V and 11 bases from J, leaving 17 bases between. CDR3 nucleotide sequence: TGCGCCAGCAGCCAAGCCTCAGGTCGCGCCGGCGCTTTCTTT. Amino acid sequence: CASSQASGRAGAFF.

The rearrangement uses TRBV6-5 and TRBJ1-5; D might be TRBD1 (6 bases). The germline gives CDR1 MNHEY, CDR2 SVGAGI. The V and J ends lost 6 bases and 6 bases respectively, with 12 bases between them. CDR3 length: 13 residues. The DNA of the CDR3 is TGTGCCAGCAGATCCCAGGGGTCTCAGCCCCAGCATTTT. This sequence encodes CASRSQGSQPQHF.

The V gene is TRBV19, the J gene TRBJ2-1, with TRBD2 matching over 10 bases. CDR3 size: 14 residues. Germline lookup yields CDR1 LNHDA and CDR2 SQIVND (reference sequence). V shed 5 bases and J 12 bases; nucleotides not matched to a gene: 10. CDR3 loop: CASSRLAGGWLQFF. CDR3 bases: TGTGCCAGTAGTCGGTTAGCGGGAGGATGGCTGCAGTTCTTC.

This chain links TRBV5-1 with TRBJ2-3, with D possibly being TRBD1 (5 bases). The CDR3 has 13 amino acids. Trimming pared 5 bases from V and 0 bases from J, leaving 7 bases between. The germline gives CDR1 SGHRS, CDR2 YFSETQ. CDR3 coding DNA: TGCGCCAGCAGTCAGGGTAGCACAGATACGCAGTATTTT. Protein sequence: CASSQGSTDTQYF.

The genes are TRBV29-1 and TRBJ2-5; maybe TRBD1 (6 bases). The CDR3 is 13 amino acids. Trimming stripped 6 bases from V and 5 bases from J, with 16 bases between. Germline loops: CDR1 SQVTM, CDR2 ANQGSEA. The CDR3 bases are TGCAGCGTCAGTCAGGGGACCGGGGAGACCCAGTACTTC. This gives the protein CSVSQGTGETQYF.

This rearrangement joins TRBV30 to TRBJ2-3; 7 nucleotides align to TRBD1. CDR3 size: 13 residues. Trimming took 4 bases from V and 4 from J; bases not matched to a gene: 5. The germline CDR1 and CDR2 sequences are GTSNPN and SVGIG (reference sequence). The CDR3 DNA reads as TGTGCCTGGAACAGGGGTTCAGCAGATACGCAGTATTTT. The encoded protein is CAWNRGSADTQYF.

The chain has TRBV16 and TRBJ1-5; perhaps TRBD1 as D (5 bases). V was pared by 0 bases and J by 8 bases, with 14 bases between. Germline V gene sequence: CDR1 KGHSY, CDR2 FQNENV. The length of the CDR3 is 15 residues. CDR3 coding DNA: TGTGCCAGCAGCCAATCAAGGGGCACAGTTGAGCCCCAGCATTTT. It is translated as CASSQSRGTVEPQHF. The full variable domain, with the rest looked up from reference TRBV16 and TRBJ1-5, is GEEVAQTPKHLVRGEGQKAKLYCAPIKGHSYVFWYQQVLKNEFKFLISFQNENVFDETGMPKERFSAKCLPNSPCSLEIQATKLEDSAVYFCASSQSRGTVEPQHFGDGTRLSIL.

This rearrangement joins TRBV6-6 to TRBJ2-7, with TRBD1 identical over 7 bases. Germline assignment: CDR1 MNHNY and CDR2 SVGAGI (reference sequence). The CDR3 totals 13 residues. V lost 7 bases to trimming and J lost 5 bases; unmatched junction nucleotides: 8. The CDR3 DNA is TGTGCCAGCACTAAGACAGGGTCCAACGAGCAGTACTTC. This encodes CASTKTGSNEQYF.

This chain connects TRBV29-1 to TRBJ1-5; D call uncertain. The ends were cut back, 6 bases at V and 0 bases at J, with 9 bases in the middle. This CDR3 is 13 amino acids long. Germline CDR1 and CDR2: SQVTM and ANQGSEA. In nucleotides, the CDR3 is TGCAGCGTCAGGCAAGATAGCAATCAGCCCCAGCATTTT. It translates to CSVRQDSNQPQHF.

CDR3 loop: CASRSPRPQPYNEQFF. CDR3 coding DNA: TGTGCCAGTCGATCCCCTAGGCCCCAACCCTACAATGAGCAGTTCTTC. This chain joins TRBV19 and TRBJ2-1; no clear D. The CDR3 is 16 residues long. Germline V gives CDR1 LNHDA, CDR2 SQIVND (reference sequence). Trimming took 8 bases from V and 2 from J, leaving 19 bases between them.

The rearrangement joins TRBV19 to TRBJ2-7, with TRBD2 matching over 7 bases. The CDR3 is 16 amino acids. V lost 3 bases and J lost 7; bases outside the gene matches: 15. The germline V gene encodes CDR1 LNHDA and CDR2 SQIVND (reference sequence). DNA of the CDR3: TGTGCCAGTAGTATGGGAAGGGGCGCGGGAGTTGGAGAGCAGTACTTC. Residues: CASSMGRGAGVGEQYF. Full variable domain (outside the CDR3, taken from reference TRBV19 and TRBJ2-7): DGGITQSPKYLFRKEGQNVTLSCEQNLNHDAMYWYRQDPGQGLRLIYYSQIVNDFQKGDIAEGYSVSREKKESFPLTVTSAQKNPTAFYLCASSMGRGAGVGEQYFGPGTRLTVT.

The chain recombines TRBV27 with TRBJ1-4, with 7 bases fitting TRBD1. Germline-derived CDR1 and CDR2 are MNHEY and SMNVEV (reference sequence). V dropped 5 bases and J dropped 8; count of bases not matched to a gene: 5. CDR3 length: 13 amino acids. As DNA, the CDR3 is TGTGCCAGCAGTCTCACAGGGGAGGAAAAACTGTTTTTT. Translation gives CASSLTGEEKLFF.

V usage is TRBV25-1 and J usage is TRBJ2-3, with 13 bases lining up with TRBD2. Looked up from germline, CDR1 is MGHDK and CDR2 is SYGVNS. V dropped 2 bases and J dropped 0; count of bases not matched to a gene: 2. CDR3 size: 17 residues. The DNA for the CDR3 is TGTGCCAGCAGTGAAGGGGGACTAGCGGGGAGCACAGATACGCAGTATTTT. Translating gives CASSEGGLAGSTDTQYF.

J is TRBJ2-7 and V is TRBV29-1, with TRBD2 identical over 10 bases. This CDR3 region has 14 residues. Germline V lookup: CDR1 SQVTM, CDR2 ANQGSEA. J was trimmed by 0 bases and V by 4 bases; bases with no gene match: 3. The CDR3 DNA reads as TGCAGCGTTGTCACTAGCGGGATCTCCTACGAGCAGTACTTC. This sequence encodes CSVVTSGISYEQYF.

V gene TRBV5-1 combines with J gene TRBJ1-1, with D perhaps TRBD1 (6 bases). Trimming took 0 bases from V and 0 from J, leaving 12 bases between them. CDR1 is SGHRS, CDR2 YFSETQ, per germline. This CDR3 is built from 16 residues. The CDR3 DNA reads TGCGCCAGCAGCTTGGAGACCAGGGGAATGAACACTGAAGCTTTCTTT. It translates to CASSLETRGMNTEAFF.

The gene calls are TRBV10-1 and TRBJ2-5, with a weak D call TRBD2 (6 bases). The V gene's germline CDR1 is WNHNN and CDR2 SYGVQD (reference sequence). The CDR3 runs to 15 residues. V lost 2 bases, J lost 4 bases, and 14 bases lay in between. CDR3 in DNA: TGCGCCAGCAGTGAGGGTTTGCGGGAAGGAGAGACCCAGTACTTC. Its translation: CASSEGLREGETQYF.

The V gene is TRBV10-3, the J gene TRBJ1-5; 8 nucleotides agree with TRBD1. J was trimmed by 11 bases and V by 10 bases; bases with no gene match: 13. The length of the CDR3 is 13 residues. CDR1 is ENHRY and CDR2 is SYGVKD in the germline V gene. The CDR3 nucleotides read TGTGCCAGTGACATGACAGGGGACGGGTCCCAGCATTTT. It is translated as CASDMTGDGSQHF.